This T cell receptor (beta chain) was captured in a study of blood T cell repertoires in COVID-19. Overall study context: Samples came from the United States, Italy and Spain, spanning acute and convalescent COVID-19.

This CDR3 region has 13 residues. Trimming took off 6 bases at V and 1 base at J, with 10 bases between the two ends. The germline V gene has CDR1 ENHRY and CDR2 SYGVKD. Original processing notes: Amplification of reference gene primers was used by the study to estimate nucleated cell counts. Sequencing was performed with immunoSEQ multiplex PCR; in TCRdb, only in-frame clones are kept and a portion is missing. V, J and clone size are taken as reported in that table, and D and trimming were inferred from the DNA itself. The sample contains 70,000 to 90,000 clones, less than 90% of which appear only once.

The specimen sequenced was peripheral blood. This TCR derives from a human donor in a cohort sampled during active COVID-19. The V gene is TRBV10-3, the J gene TRBJ2-7; D is undetermined. The CDR3 sequence: CAIRGRLSYEQYF. The CDR3 nucleotides read TGTGCCATCAGGGGCAGGCTGTCCTACGAGCAGTACTTC.